The 17 T cell receptor beta chains listed next were all sequenced from one sample in a study of blood T cell repertoires in COVID-19. Some clones are missing from TCRdb's copy, which holds only in-frame ones; the method was immunoSEQ multiplex PCR. This sample carries approximately 70,000 clones, about four fifths of them seen once, and the ten largest clones take roughly a sixth. Sequenced sample: peripheral blood. All receptors come from a human donor in a cohort sampled during active COVID-19.

V usage is TRBV6-5 and J usage is TRBJ2-2; D gene ambiguous. The CDR3 spans 13 residues. V lost 7 bases and J 4 bases, leaving 10 bases between the germline ends. Germline V gives CDR1 MNHEY, CDR2 SVGAGI. The CDR3 reads CASTVSFTGELFF. The CDR3, as DNA: TGTGCCAGCACCGTCTCGTTCACCGGGGAGCTGTTTTTT.

This clone was seen more than once but under ten times. The V call is TRBV29-1, the J call TRBJ1-6; no definite D call. Trimming removed 6 bases at V and 9 bases at J, with 18 bases between. There are 14 residues in the CDR3. The germline V gene has CDR1 SQVTM and CDR2 ANQGSEA. The DNA for the CDR3 is TGCAGCGTCCAACTCGAAGCCCCTGGTTCACCCCTCCACTTT. This translates into CSVQLEAPGSPLHF.

The chain combines TRBV11-3 with TRBJ2-1; 9 bases line up with TRBD2. Germline assignment: CDR1 SGHNT and CDR2 YENEEA. CDR3 length equals 15 residues. After removal of 0 bases from V and 8 bases from J, the junction contained 5 bases not matched to a gene. The CDR3: CASSLDPSGEDEQFF. CDR3 nucleotides: TGTGCCAGCAGCTTAGATCCTAGCGGGGAGGATGAGCAGTTCTTC.

The CDR3 bases are TGTGCCAGCAGTCGTACCTTGGCGGGACAGGGTATAAACAATGAGCAGTTCTTC. It is translated as CASSRTLAGQGINNEQFF. The rearrangement links TRBV27 to TRBJ2-1; TRBD1 matches 9 bases. Looked up from germline, CDR1 is MNHEY and CDR2 is SMNVEV (reference sequence). This CDR3 is built from 18 residues. V lost 5 bases, J lost 5 bases, and 16 bases stayed unmatched.

The chain links TRBV28 to TRBJ1-5; a weak D match, TRBD1 (5 bases). The V end lost 5 bases, the J end lost 3 bases, and 8 bases lay between the germline ends. CDR1 and CDR2 (germline): MDHEN, SYDVKM. This CDR3 region has 13 residues. The CDR3 spells CASSPGFNQPQHF. Written as DNA, the CDR3 is TGTGCCAGCAGTCCAGGGTTCAATCAGCCCCAGCATTTT.

The chain carries TRBV30 and TRBJ1-1, with 12 bases that match TRBD1. Looked up from germline, CDR1 is GTSNPN and CDR2 is SVGIG (reference sequence). V dropped 5 bases and J dropped 5; count of bases not matched to a gene: 6. CDR3 length: 14 residues. This chain's CDR3 is CAWDRDRGQTEAFF. The CDR3 nucleotides read TGTGCCTGGGACCGGGACAGGGGGCAAACTGAAGCTTTCTTT.

The rearrangement uses TRBV5-8 and TRBJ2-1, with 8 positions matching TRBD2. The trim removed 0 bases at V and 5 bases at J, leaving 10 bases unmatched. Germline CDR1 is SGHTS and CDR2 is YDEGEE. CDR3 length: 17 amino acids. DNA of the CDR3: TGTGCCAGCAGCTTGGACTACGGCGGGGGGACCCACAATGAGCAGTTCTTC. It yields the protein CASSLDYGGGTHNEQFF. Full variable domain (missing parts from reference TRBV5-8 and TRBJ2-1): EAGVTQSPTHLIKTRGQQATLRCSPISGHTSVYWYQQALGLGLQFLLWYDEGEERNRGNFPPRFSGRQFPNYSSELNVNALELEDSALYLCASSLDYGGGTHNEQFFGPGTRLTVL.

The CDR3 here is CASSESGLTYEQYF. CDR3 DNA sequence: TGCGCCAGCAGCGAGTCCGGACTAACCTACGAGCAGTACTTC. The chain couples TRBV5-1 to TRBJ2-7; D may be TRBD2 (6 bases). CDR3 length equals 14 residues. CDR1 SGHRS and CDR2 YFSETQ come from the germline V gene. V shed 4 bases and J shed 2 bases, with 13 bases lying between them.

This clone appeared a single time. The chain joins TRBV5-1 to TRBJ2-7; D is undetermined. The CDR3 loop spans 13 amino acids. From germline, CDR1 is SGHRS and CDR2 YFSETQ. V shed 0 bases and J shed 6 bases, with 10 bases lying between them. The DNA for the CDR3 is TGCGCCAGCAGCTTGGTCGAGAAAACCGAGCAGTACTTC. Its translation: CASSLVEKTEQYF.

The rearrangement joins TRBV7-8 to TRBJ2-3, with no clear D. Trimming removed 6 bases from V and 0 bases from J, with 13 bases in between. Germline values: CDR1 SGHVS, CDR2 FQNEAQ. The CDR3 is 15 amino acids. The CDR3 loop is CASRIRLSSTDTQYF. The CDR3 DNA is TGTGCCAGCAGGATCCGACTCTCTAGCACAGATACGCAGTATTTT.

This clone is medium-sized in the sample. The chain carries TRBV27 and TRBJ2-1, with D maybe TRBD2 (6 bases). The germline gives CDR1 MNHEY, CDR2 SMNVEV (reference sequence). Trimming removed 4 bases from V and 6 bases from J, with 22 bases in between. The CDR3 is 17 amino acids. The CDR3 here is CASSSPSGDSGGNEQFF. The CDR3 bases are TGTGCCAGCAGTTCCCCATCCGGGGACTCAGGAGGCAATGAGCAGTTCTTC.

The chain has TRBV6-5 and TRBJ1-2; 7 bases are shared with TRBD1. V shed 5 bases and J 8 bases; nucleotides not matched to a gene: 8. The CDR3 covers 13 residues. CDR1 is MNHEY, CDR2 SVGAGI, per germline. Here the CDR3 reads CASSLDRVGGYTF. In DNA form, the CDR3 reads TGTGCCAGCAGTCTAGACAGGGTGGGCGGCTACACCTTC.

The genes are TRBV19 and TRBJ2-7, with TRBD1 matching 10 bases. V trimming: 8 bases; J trimming: 7 bases; junction bases outside the gene matches: 8. This CDR3 comprises 13 residues. Germline V lookup: CDR1 LNHDA, CDR2 SQIVND (reference sequence). The CDR3 coding sequence is TGTGCCAGTGCCGGGACAGGGGCGTGGGAGCAGTACTTC. Translation: CASAGTGAWEQYF.

V gene TRBV10-3 combines with J gene TRBJ2-2; 11 positions match TRBD2. With V trimmed by 8 bases and J by 7 bases, 3 bases remained unmatched. The CDR3 runs to 13 residues. Germline V gene sequence: CDR1 ENHRY, CDR2 SYGVKD. The CDR3 here is CAIASGGFGELFF. CDR3 DNA: TGTGCCATCGCTAGCGGGGGGTTCGGGGAGCTGTTTTTT.

The CDR3 nucleotides are TGTGCCAGCAGCTTAAAGGGTAGCGGGGCCATACAAGAGACCCAGTACTTC. Residues: CASSLKGSGAIQETQYF. The rearrangement uses TRBV7-3 and TRBJ2-5; 8 nucleotides match TRBD2. CDR1 is SGHTA and CDR2 is FQGTGA in the germline V gene. Losses at the gene ends were 1 base for V and 2 bases for J; bases not matched to a gene: 9. The CDR3 contains 17 residues.

The J gene is TRBJ1-1, the V gene TRBV7-8; 8 bases map to TRBD1. The CDR3 is 18 residues long. The ends lost 3 bases at V and 0 bases at J; junction bases unmatched: 12. The V gene's germline CDR1 is SGHVS and CDR2 FQNEAQ. CDR3 in amino acids: CASSFQRTRTGLNTEAFF. The DNA for the CDR3 is TGTGCCAGCAGCTTCCAGCGGACGAGGACAGGGCTGAACACTGAAGCTTTCTTT.

This chain connects TRBV5-1 to TRBJ2-4; 7 nucleotides match TRBD2. The CDR3 is 16 residues long. Looked up from germline, CDR1 is SGHRS and CDR2 is YFSETQ. Germline trimming cut 0 bases from V and 2 bases from J; bases unmatched to any gene: 5. The CDR3 region is CASSLDPSGTKNIQYF. The DNA of the CDR3 is TGCGCCAGCAGCTTGGATCCTAGCGGAACCAAAAACATTCAGTACTTC.